Described below is a single T cell receptor beta chain sequence and its context. In this sample, this clone turned up once. The antigen this receptor binds is unknown. No base quality information exists; no much larger clone differs at one position. This sample is part of a study of blood T cell repertoires in COVID-19 (dated by TCRdb to the early 2020s). In the study overall: The collaborator samples originated in the United States, Italy and Spain and spanned the acute and convalescent phases of COVID-19. The material from the prospective study consisted of cDNA or gDNA derived from T cells, B-cell-depleted T cells, or PBMCs. Subjects who had been exposed to COVID-19, were actively infected with it, or had recovered from it provided the deeply sampled blood TCRbeta repertoires that made up the dataset. The repertoires were released in a freely available public database meant as a resource for research on the immune response to SARS-CoV-2. The samples were drawn from two sources: the first 160 participants of the ongoing ImmuneRACE study, and 1,254 subjects contributed by 6 global collaborators. The sample metadata nearly always contained a de-identified subject ID, COVID-19 status, age in years and sex. Where available, HLA class I and class II types were obtained from metadata supplied by the sample provider rather than from assay-based typing. What the study reported, not specific to this receptor: The amount of clinical and demographic metadata varied by source and participant and was provided uncurated.

One collaborating source in Seattle enrolled patients while the patients were actively infected and followed the patients over time throughout the course of disease. Collaborating institutions collected whole blood in K2EDTA tubes following their own protocols. For TCRbeta analysis, collaborators shipped samples as frozen whole blood, isolated PBMCs, or DNA extracted from either of those sample types. V loses 1 base, J loses 4 bases, and the germline ends lie 7 bases apart. The cysteine opens and the phenylalanine closes a CDR3 of 13 amino acids. Of the read, only the CDR3 DNA is kept; its 39 bases are in frame from base 1. The germline V gene supplies CDR1 SGHDN and CDR2 FVKESK. The immunoSEQ Assay, a bias-controlled multiplex PCR, was used to amplify TCRbeta CDR3 regions from genomic DNA. The authors' pipeline ran thus. The number of nucleated cells in each sample was estimated by amplification of reference gene primers within the assay. To quantify the absolute abundance of each unique TCRbeta CDR3 rearrangement, sequence reads were collapsed and filtered. For each sample, productive Simpson clonality was calculated by taking the square root of Simpson's diversity index across productive rearrangements. TCRdb mirrors the immuneACCESS table, restricted to in-frame sequences. Some clones are absent from its copies; in checked studies, under half trace to an unresolved V gene, and the reason for the others is unknown. V, J and clone size are those of that table, while D and trimming were read from the DNA. This sample comprises 180,000 or so clones, 65% to 85% of them detected only once. The biggest ten clones account for around 7% of the sample.

Recombination connected TRBV14 to TRBJ2-5; the D gene identity is not certain. The receptor's source is a woman between 40 and 50 years old with COVID-19, enrolled during active disease. Sequencing was carried out using peripheral blood. The CDR3 corresponds to CASSQGARETQYF. Read as DNA, the sequence is TGTGCCAGCAGCCAAGGAGCGAGAGAGACCCAGTACTTC.